One sample yielded the 26 T cell receptor beta chains listed below, sequenced in a study of cytomegalovirus exposure and HLA in healthy donors. The PCR had 60 Vbeta and 13 Jbeta primers. Some clones are missing from TCRdb's copy, which holds only in-frame ones; the method was immunoSEQ multiplex PCR. The repertoire has around 100,000 clones, roughly 73% of them found once; the top ten carry approximately 0.9%. Material: PBMCs. These receptor sequences come from a woman in her 30s in good health and CMV-seronegative.

This chain connects TRBV9 to TRBJ2-1; D perhaps matches TRBD1 (5 bases). CDR1 SGDLS and CDR2 YYNGEE come from the germline V gene. CDR3 length: 12 residues. V was trimmed by 3 bases and J by 7 bases, leaving 8 bases between them. Written as DNA, the CDR3 is TGTGCCAGCAGCGGATCAGGGAATGAGCAGTTCTTC. Amino acid sequence: CASSGSGNEQFF.

The chain recombines TRBV7-3 with TRBJ1-6; the D gene is possibly TRBD1 (6 bases). Germline V gives CDR1 SGHTA, CDR2 FQGTGA. Trimming stripped 4 bases from V and 6 bases from J, with 10 bases between. The CDR3 extends over 14 amino acids. CDR3 amino acids: CASSSGTSNSPLHF. In DNA form, the CDR3 reads TGTGCCAGCAGCTCCGGGACAAGTAATTCACCCCTCCACTTT.

The DNA for the CDR3 is TGTGCCAGCAGTTACTTCAGCGGGAGGGCGGAGACCCAGTACTTC. As protein: CASSYFSGRAETQYF. J is TRBJ2-5 and V is TRBV6-5, with 10 positions matching TRBD2. Trimming took 1 base from V and 5 from J; bases not matched to a gene: 4. From germline, CDR1 is MNHEY and CDR2 SVGAGI. This CDR3 has 15 residues.

The chain couples TRBV30 to TRBJ2-3, with 7 bases lining up with TRBD2. J lost 4 bases, V lost 4 bases, and 5 bases had no gene match. The CDR3 totals 13 residues. Germline-derived CDR1 and CDR2 are GTSNPN and SVGIG (reference sequence). In nucleotides, the CDR3 is TGTGCCTGGACCAAGCGGGATTCAGATACGCAGTATTTT. This translates into CAWTKRDSDTQYF. Using reference TRBV30 and TRBJ2-3 for the parts outside the CDR3, the full variable domain is SQTIHQWPATLVQPVGSPLSLECTVEGTSNPNLYWYRQAAGRGLQLLFYSVGIGQISSEVPQNLSASRPQDRQFILSSKKLLLSDSGFYLCAWTKRDSDTQYFGPGTRLTVL.

The chain joins TRBV13 to TRBJ1-1; D not resolved. In germline, CDR1 is PRHDT, CDR2 FYEKMQ (reference sequence). V lost 2 bases and J 2 bases, leaving 15 bases between the germline ends. This CDR3 comprises 16 residues. This chain's CDR3 is CASSLSRAGINTEAFF. The CDR3 DNA reads as TGTGCCAGCAGCTTAAGCCGAGCAGGAATAAACACTGAAGCTTTCTTT.

This sequence joins TRBV6-5 and TRBJ2-1, with 7 bases matching TRBD1. The CDR3 extends over 15 amino acids. Per germline, CDR1 MNHEY and CDR2 SVGAGI. Germline trimming cut 5 bases from V and 5 bases from J; bases unmatched to any gene: 9. Written as DNA, the CDR3 is TGTGCCAGCAGTATCTTCAGGGACAGCAACAATGAGCAGTTCTTC. It codes for CASSIFRDSNNEQFF.

The V gene is TRBV10-3, the J gene TRBJ1-4; D is unclear. Per germline, CDR1 ENHRY and CDR2 SYGVKD. This CDR3 contains 13 residues. V lost 10 bases to trimming and J lost 0 bases, with 9 bases between them. Written as DNA, the CDR3 is TGTGCCACCTCAGTCGCAACTAATGAAAAACTGTTTTTT. It yields the protein CATSVATNEKLFF.

The chain employs TRBV7-6 and TRBJ2-5, with a weak D call TRBD2 (5 bases). V shed 5 bases and J shed 5 bases, with 18 bases lying between them. In germline, CDR1 is SGHVS, CDR2 FNYEAQ. The CDR3 has 15 residues. The CDR3 protein is CASSPGVVGVETQYF. In nucleotides, the CDR3 is TGTGCCAGCAGCCCCGGGGTGGTGGGAGTGGAGACCCAGTACTTC. Full variable domain (outside the CDR3, taken from reference TRBV7-6 and TRBJ2-5): GAGVSQSPRYKVTKRGQDVALRCDPISGHVSLYWYRQALGQGPEFLTYFNYEAQQDKSGLPNDRFSAERPEGSISTLTIQRTEQRDSAMYRCASSPGVVGVETQYFGPGTRLLVL.

V is TRBV7-9 and J is TRBJ1-1; D uncertain. Germline CDR1 SEHNR, CDR2 FQNEAQ (reference sequence). V gave up 1 base and J gave up 2 bases, with 8 bases separating them. The CDR3 contains 14 residues. CDR3 bases: TGTGCCAGCAGCTTAGAGCAGACTAACACTGAAGCTTTCTTT. Translated: CASSLEQTNTEAFF.

V is TRBV6-5 and J is TRBJ1-6; 7 nucleotides agree with TRBD1. CDR3 length equals 13 residues. Germline loops: CDR1 MNHEY, CDR2 SVGAGI. V shed 5 bases, J shed 7 bases, and the junction held 2 bases outside the gene matches. This CDR3 is CASSRDRNSPLHF. CDR3 in DNA: TGTGCCAGCAGTAGGGACAGAAATTCACCCCTCCACTTT.

The chain links TRBV5-5 to TRBJ2-1; TRBD2 matches 10 bases. This CDR3 is 15 amino acids long. Per germline, CDR1 SGHKS and CDR2 YYEKEE (reference sequence). V dropped 3 bases and J dropped 2; count of bases not matched to a gene: 2. CDR3 amino acids: CASSSTSGAYNEQFF. The CDR3 bases are TGTGCCAGCAGCTCTACTAGCGGGGCCTACAATGAGCAGTTCTTC.

The CDR3 DNA is TGTGCCAGCAGAAGGACAGGGTCGGGCGGGGAGCTGTTTTTT. Its protein is CASRRTGSGGELFF. The chain uses TRBV6-5 and TRBJ2-2, with 8 bases identical to TRBD1. Germline V gives CDR1 MNHEY, CDR2 SVGAGI. V trimming: 6 bases; J trimming: 7 bases; junction bases outside the gene matches: 7. This CDR3 is built from 14 residues.

The rearrangement links TRBV27 to TRBJ1-5, with D unresolved. Germline CDR1 and CDR2: MNHEY and SMNVEV (reference sequence). Trimming left V 8 bases short and J 4 bases short, with 18 bases between. The CDR3 spans 15 residues. DNA for the CDR3: TGTGCCAGCGGACCGGGGATCGGCAGTAATCAGCCCCAGCATTTT. This sequence encodes CASGPGIGSNQPQHF.

The rearrangement uses TRBV7-8 and TRBJ2-2; TRBD2 matches at 10 bases. V lost 5 bases and J lost 12; bases outside the gene matches: 9. Germline-derived CDR1 and CDR2 are SGHVS and FQNEAQ. The CDR3 is 14 amino acids. This CDR3 reads CASSPPGTSVQLFF. The CDR3 nucleotides are TGTGCCAGCAGCCCCCCCGGGACTAGCGTCCAGCTGTTTTTT.

CDR3 in amino acids: CASSQADSLSGNTIYF. DNA for the CDR3: TGTGCCAGCAGCCAGGCGGACAGCTTGTCTGGAAACACCATATATTTT. This sequence joins TRBV13 and TRBJ1-3, with D possibly matching TRBD1 (6 bases). Germline V CDR1 and CDR2: PRHDT, FYEKMQ (reference sequence). The germline V and J ends were trimmed by 5 bases and 1 base, with 15 bases remaining between them. The CDR3 is 16 residues long.

The chain couples TRBV29-1 to TRBJ1-2, with 7 nucleotides matching TRBD1. This CDR3 is built from 14 residues. Germline V gives CDR1 SQVTM, CDR2 ANQGSEA. For the CDR3, the DNA is TGCATGCTTACAGGGGCCGGCGCTAACTATGGCTACACCTTC. It codes for CMLTGAGANYGYTF.

The chain recombines TRBV9 with TRBJ2-7; TRBD1 agrees at 8 bases. Unmatched junction bases numbered 6, after V lost 5 bases and J lost 8 bases. Germline V lookup: CDR1 SGDLS, CDR2 YYNGEE. This CDR3 is built from 12 residues. This CDR3 reads CASSPGTGQQYF. CDR3 in DNA: TGTGCCAGCAGTCCCGGGACAGGCCAGCAGTACTTC.

The genes are TRBV5-6 and TRBJ1-2, with D perhaps TRBD1 (5 bases). V lost 3 bases and J lost 7, with 16 bases in between. This CDR3 is built from 14 residues. Germline-derived CDR1 and CDR2 are SGHDT and YYEEEE. CDR3 loop: CASSSRHQGSGYTF. The CDR3 DNA reads TGTGCCAGCAGCTCCCGCCACCAGGGATCTGGCTACACCTTC. Full variable domain (remainder filled in from reference TRBV5-6 and TRBJ1-2): DAGVTQSPTHLIKTRGQQVTLRCSPKSGHDTVSWYQQALGQGPQFIFQYYEEEERQRGNFPDRFSGHQFPNYSSELNVNALLLGDSALYLCASSSRHQGSGYTFGSGTRLTVV.

The chain has TRBV4-3 and TRBJ2-7; 8 positions agree with TRBD2. The V gene end was trimmed by 0 bases and the J gene end by 0 bases; junction bases not matched to a gene: 7. This CDR3 spans 17 amino acids. Germline V CDR1 and CDR2: LGHNA, YSLEER. The CDR3, as DNA: TGCGCCAGCAGCCAAGAGAGCGGGGGTCCACCCTCCTACGAGCAGTACTTC. This translates into CASSQESGGPPSYEQYF.

The chain uses TRBV6-1 and TRBJ2-7; D may be TRBD2 (6 bases). From germline, CDR1 is MNHNS and CDR2 SASEGT. The germline V and J ends were trimmed by 11 bases and 6 bases, with 14 bases remaining between them. The CDR3 is 11 residues long. Here the CDR3 reads CAGGKSGEQYF. CDR3 nucleotide sequence: TGTGCCGGGGGGAAATCGGGCGAGCAGTACTTC.

This chain joins TRBV27 and TRBJ2-7; weak D call: TRBD2 (5 bases). Trimming took 2 bases from V and 2 from J, leaving 13 bases between them. Germline assignment: CDR1 MNHEY and CDR2 SMNVEV (reference sequence). This CDR3 region has 15 residues. CDR3 sequence reads: CASSLRRTDTYEQYF. CDR3 coding DNA: TGTGCCAGCAGTTTACGACGGACTGATACCTACGAGCAGTACTTC.

This clone was counted only a few times. J is TRBJ1-2 and V is TRBV6-1; TRBD1 matches 9 bases. Looked up from germline, CDR1 is MNHNS and CDR2 is SASEGT. This CDR3 spans 13 amino acids. V gave up 8 bases and J gave up 7 bases; unmatched junction bases: 8. The CDR3 DNA reads as TGTGCCAGCGTCTGGGACAGGGTGGGTGGCTACACCTTC. Translating it yields CASVWDRVGGYTF.

The chain uses TRBV7-2 and TRBJ2-7, with TRBD1 matching over 11 bases. The length of the CDR3 is 16 residues. The ends lost 2 bases at V and 9 bases at J; junction bases unmatched: 12. Per the germline V gene, CDR1 is SGHTA and CDR2 is FQGNSA. This CDR3 reads CASSLPRTGGQNPQYF. The CDR3 nucleotides read TGTGCCAGCAGCTTACCCCGGACAGGGGGCCAAAACCCGCAGTACTTC.

The DNA of the CDR3 is TGTGCCAGCTCCCCGACGGGGGTGAACACTGAAGCTTTCTTT. This encodes CASSPTGVNTEAFF. The J gene is TRBJ1-1, the V gene TRBV18; a weak D match, TRBD1 (5 bases). The CDR3 is made up of 14 amino acids. V was trimmed by 6 bases and J by 0 bases, leaving 11 bases between them. Looked up from germline, CDR1 is KGHSH and CDR2 is LQKENI.

The chain uses TRBV7-2 and TRBJ2-5; 9 bases are a match to TRBD2. The trim removed 1 base at V and 4 bases at J, leaving 13 bases unmatched. The CDR3 extends over 18 amino acids. CDR1 and CDR2 (germline): SGHTA, FQGNSA. In DNA form, the CDR3 reads TGTGCCAGCAGCTTAGTAGGAGGAGCGGGGGGCGGGGGAGAGACCCAGTACTTC. Amino acid sequence: CASSLVGGAGGGGETQYF.

Only a few counts were recorded for this clone. The chain has TRBV9 and TRBJ2-1; 15 bases agree with TRBD2. Germline V gene sequence: CDR1 SGDLS, CDR2 YYNGEE. The CDR3 covers 15 residues. After removal of 4 bases from V and 7 bases from J, the junction contained 3 bases not matched to a gene. The CDR3 region is CASSRTSGRVNEQFF. The CDR3 DNA reads TGTGCCAGCAGCCGGACTAGCGGGAGGGTAAATGAGCAGTTCTTC.